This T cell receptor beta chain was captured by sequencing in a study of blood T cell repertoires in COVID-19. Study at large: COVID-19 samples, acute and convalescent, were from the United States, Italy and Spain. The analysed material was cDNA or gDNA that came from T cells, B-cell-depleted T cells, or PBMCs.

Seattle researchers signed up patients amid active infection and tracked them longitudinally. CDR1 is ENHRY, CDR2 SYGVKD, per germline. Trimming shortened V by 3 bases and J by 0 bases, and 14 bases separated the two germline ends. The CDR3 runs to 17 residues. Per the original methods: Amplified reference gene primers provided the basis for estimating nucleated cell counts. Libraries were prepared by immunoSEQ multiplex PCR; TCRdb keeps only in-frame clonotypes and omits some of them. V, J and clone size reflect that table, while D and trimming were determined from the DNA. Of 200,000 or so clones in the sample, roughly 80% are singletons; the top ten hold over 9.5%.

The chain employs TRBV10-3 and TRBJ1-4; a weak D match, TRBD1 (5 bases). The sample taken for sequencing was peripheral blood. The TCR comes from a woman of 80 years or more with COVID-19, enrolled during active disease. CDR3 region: CAISDFLGLATNEKLFF. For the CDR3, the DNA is TGTGCCATCAGTGATTTTTTGGGGCTGGCAACTAATGAAAAACTGTTTTTT.